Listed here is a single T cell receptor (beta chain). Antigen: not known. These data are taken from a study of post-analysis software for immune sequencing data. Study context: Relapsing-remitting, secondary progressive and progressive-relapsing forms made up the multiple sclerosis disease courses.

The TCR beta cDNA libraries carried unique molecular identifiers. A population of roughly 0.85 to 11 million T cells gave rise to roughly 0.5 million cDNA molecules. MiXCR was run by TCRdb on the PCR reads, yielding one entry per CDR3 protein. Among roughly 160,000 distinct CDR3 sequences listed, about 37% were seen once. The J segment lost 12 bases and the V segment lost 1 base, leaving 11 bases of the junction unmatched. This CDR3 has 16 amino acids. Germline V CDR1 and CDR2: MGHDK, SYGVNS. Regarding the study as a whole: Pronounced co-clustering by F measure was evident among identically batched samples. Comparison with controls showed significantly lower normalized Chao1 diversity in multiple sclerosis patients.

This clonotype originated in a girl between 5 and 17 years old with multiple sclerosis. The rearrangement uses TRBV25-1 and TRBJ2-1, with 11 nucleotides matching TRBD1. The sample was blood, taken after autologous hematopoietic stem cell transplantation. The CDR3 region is CASSELGTGGRVRQFF. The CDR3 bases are TGTGCCAGCAGTGAATTGGGGACAGGGGGGAGAGTCAGGCAGTTCTTC.